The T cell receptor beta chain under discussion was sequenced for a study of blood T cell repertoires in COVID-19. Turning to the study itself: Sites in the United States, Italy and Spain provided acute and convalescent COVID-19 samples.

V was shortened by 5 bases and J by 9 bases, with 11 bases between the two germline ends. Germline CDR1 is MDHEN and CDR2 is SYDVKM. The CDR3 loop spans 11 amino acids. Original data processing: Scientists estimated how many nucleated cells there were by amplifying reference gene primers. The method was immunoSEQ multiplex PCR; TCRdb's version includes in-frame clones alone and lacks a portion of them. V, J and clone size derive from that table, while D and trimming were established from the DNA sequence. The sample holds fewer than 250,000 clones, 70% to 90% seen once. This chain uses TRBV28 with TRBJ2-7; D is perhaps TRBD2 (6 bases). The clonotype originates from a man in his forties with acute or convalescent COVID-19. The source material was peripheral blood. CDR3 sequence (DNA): TGTGCCAGCAGTGCATACGGGGGGCAGTACTTC. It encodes CASSAYGGQYF.